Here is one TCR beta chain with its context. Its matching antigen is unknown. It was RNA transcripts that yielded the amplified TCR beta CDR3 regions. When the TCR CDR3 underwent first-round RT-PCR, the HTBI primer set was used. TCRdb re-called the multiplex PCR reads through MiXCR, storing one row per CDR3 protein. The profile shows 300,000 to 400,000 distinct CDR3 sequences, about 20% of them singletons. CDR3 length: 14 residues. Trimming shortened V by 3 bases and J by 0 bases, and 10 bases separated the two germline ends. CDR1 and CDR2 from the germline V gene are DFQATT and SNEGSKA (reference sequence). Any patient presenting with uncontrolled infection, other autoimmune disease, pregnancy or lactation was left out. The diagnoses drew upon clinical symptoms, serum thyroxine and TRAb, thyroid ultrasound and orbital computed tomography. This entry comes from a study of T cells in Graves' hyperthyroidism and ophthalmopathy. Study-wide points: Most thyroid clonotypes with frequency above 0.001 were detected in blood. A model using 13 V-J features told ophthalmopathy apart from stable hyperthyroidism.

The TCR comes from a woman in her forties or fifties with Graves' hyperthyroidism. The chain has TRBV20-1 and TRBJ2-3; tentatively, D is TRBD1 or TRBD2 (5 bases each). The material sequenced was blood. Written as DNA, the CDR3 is TGCAGTGCTAGCGGCCGGGACAGCACAGATACGCAGTATTTT. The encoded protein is CSASGRDSTDTQYF.